The present TCR beta chain was sequenced within a study of blood T cells in healthy people across ages. Study outcomes and limitations: Significant beta diversity loss was already apparent by age roughly 43, declining roughly linearly. Lack of knowledge of donor CMV status possibly confounded expanded clonotype changes.

This clonotype was seen a handful of times. Its antigen remains unknown. The CDR3 is 14 amino acids. J lost 1 base, V lost 6 bases, and 4 bases had no gene match. CDR1 is SQVTM, CDR2 ANQGSEA, per germline. For every donor, a draw yielded ten milliliters of peripheral blood. Combining a sample-barcoded 5' primer with a J-beta primer mix, a second PCR ran for about 6 to 11 cycles. MiXCR was run by TCRdb on the 5' RACE reads, yielding one entry per CDR3 protein. The sample lists some 920,000 distinct CDR3 sequences; about 51% were seen once. Sequencing was done on a sample of blood. V and J are TRBV29-1 and TRBJ2-7; 12 bases line up with TRBD2. The receptor comes from a woman aged 55-69 years in good health. CDR3 bases: TGCAGCGTCGCGGGACTAGCGGGTTCCTACGAGCAGTACTTC. Its protein is CSVAGLAGSYEQYF.